These T cell receptor beta chains were read from a single sample in a study of OX40 agonist ivuxolimab in advanced cancers. Sequencing used immunoSEQ multiplex PCR; TCRdb keeps in-frame clones, though not all of them. The table lists tens of thousands of clones, about nine tenths of them singletons. The sample in question was CD4+ or CD8+ T cells sorted from blood, obtained in a trial of the OX40 agonist ivuxolimab. Receptors originate from an adult with an advanced solid tumor such as melanoma, head and neck, liver or kidney cancer. Both conserved end residues are part of each CDR3. The D gene is left open where the match is weak. The listing skips clone size in some rows; elsewhere it reads once, few, many or a size class.

j_call d_call clone_size cdr3_length v_call cdr3_aa cdr3_nt
TRBJ2-1 . few 11 TRBV20-1 CSASRGNEQFF TGCAGTGCATCCCGGGGCAATGAGCAGTTCTTC
TRBJ2-7 TRBD2 . 17 TRBV19 CASSFLNGLAGTYEQYF TGTGCCAGTAGTTTCTTGAACGGACTAGCGGGAACCTACGAGCAGTACTTC
TRBJ2-7 TRBD1 . 14 TRBV19 CASRAGTGSYEQYF TGTGCCAGTAGGGCAGGGACAGGTTCATACGAGCAGTACTTC
TRBJ2-1 . . 15 TRBV27 CASSGQTSSYNEQFF TGTGCCAGCAGCGGACAGACGAGCTCCTACAATGAGCAGTTCTTC
TRBJ2-3 . . 14 TRBV6-6 CASTGQISTDTQYF TGTGCCAGCACTGGGCAGATAAGCACAGATACGCAGTATTTT
TRBJ2-7 . few 12 TRBV28 CASSFLYYEQYF TGTGCCAGCAGTTTCTTGTACTACGAGCAGTACTTC
TRBJ2-3 . . 15 TRBV9 CASNLGGSGTDTQYF TGTGCCAGCAACTTAGGGGGAAGCGGCACAGATACGCAGTATTTT
TRBJ2-3 . . 12 TRBV19 CASRGGRETQYF TGTGCCAGCAGGGGTGGGCGGGAGACGCAGTATTTT
TRBJ1-1 . . 16 TRBV7-3 CASSHSGGARRTEAFF TGTGCCAGCAGCCACAGTGGGGGGGCTAGGCGCACTGAAGCTTTCTTT
TRBJ2-2 TRBD2 . 15 TRBV9 CASSKTSGGTGELFF TGTGCCAGCAGCAAGACTAGCGGGGGTACCGGGGAGCTGTTTTTT
TRBJ1-1 . . 15 TRBV15 CATSRPKIMNTEAFF TGTGCCACCAGCAGGCCAAAAATCATGAACACTGAAGCTTTCTTT
TRBJ2-7 . . 14 TRBV5-4 CASSLGPSPYEQYF TGTGCCAGCAGCTTGGGTCCCTCCCCCTACGAGCAGTACTTC
TRBJ1-5 . . 20 TRBV30 CAWSVSRPGVWAAGFQPQHF TGTGCCTGGAGTGTTTCGAGGCCGGGTGTTTGGGCGGCGGGTTTTCAGCCCCAGCATTTT
TRBJ2-6 . . 15 TRBV19 CASSVRGSGANVLTF TGTGCCAGTAGTGTCAGGGGTTCTGGGGCCAACGTCCTGACTTTC
TRBJ2-7 TRBD2 . 17 TRBV4-1 CASSQDRAGLSSYEQYF TGCGCCAGCAGCCAAGATCGAGCGGGGCTCTCCTCCTACGAGCAGTACTTC
TRBJ2-7 . . 15 TRBV11-2 CASSRMAGQTYEQYF TGTGCCAGCAGCCGAATGGCGGGACAAACCTACGAGCAGTACTTC
TRBJ2-1 TRBD2 . 18 TRBV5-3 CARSLERLTSGRTDEQFF TGTGCCAGAAGCTTGGAGAGACTAACTAGCGGGAGGACCGATGAGCAGTTCTTC
TRBJ2-7 TRBD1 . 15 TRBV28 CASRRTGKASYEQYF TGTGCCAGCAGGAGGACAGGGAAGGCCTCCTACGAGCAGTACTTC
TRBJ2-4 TRBD2 . 17 TRBV18 CASSQMGLATAKNIQYF TGTGCCAGCTCACAAATGGGACTAGCGACAGCCAAAAACATTCAGTACTTC
TRBJ1-2 . . 12 TRBV19 CASSTREYGYTF TGTGCCAGTAGTACTAGGGAGTATGGCTACACCTTC
TRBJ1-2 . . 14 TRBV13 CASSLGQQTYGYTF TGTGCCAGCAGCTTAGGCCAACAGACCTATGGCTACACCTTC
TRBJ2-5 TRBD2 . 17 TRBV15 CATSRGAGGPSQETQYF TGTGCCACCAGCAGAGGAGCGGGAGGGCCCTCCCAAGAGACCCAGTACTTC
TRBJ2-4 . . 14 TRBV6-5 CASSSSGDKNIQYF TGTGCCAGCAGTTCATCAGGGGACAAAAACATTCAGTACTTC
TRBJ2-1 TRBD2 once 15 TRBV7-2 CASTESGRASREQFF TGTGCCAGCACCGAAAGCGGGAGGGCCTCGCGAGAGCAGTTCTTC
TRBJ1-1 . . 14 TRBV5-1 CASSLAVANTEAFF TGCGCCAGCAGCTTGGCCGTAGCGAACACTGAAGCTTTCTTT